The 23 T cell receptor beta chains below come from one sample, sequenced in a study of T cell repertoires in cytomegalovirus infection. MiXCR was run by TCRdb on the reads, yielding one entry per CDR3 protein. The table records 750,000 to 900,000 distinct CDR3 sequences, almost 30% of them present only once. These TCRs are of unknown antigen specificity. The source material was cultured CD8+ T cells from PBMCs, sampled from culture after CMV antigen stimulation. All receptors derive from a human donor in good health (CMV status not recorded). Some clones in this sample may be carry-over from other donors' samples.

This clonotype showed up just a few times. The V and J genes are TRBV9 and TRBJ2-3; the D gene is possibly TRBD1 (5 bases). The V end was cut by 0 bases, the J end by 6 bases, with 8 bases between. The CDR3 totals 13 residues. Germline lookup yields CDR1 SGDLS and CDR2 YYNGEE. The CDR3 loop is CASSVEGSDTQYF. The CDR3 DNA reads TGTGCCAGCAGCGTAGAGGGGTCGGATACGCAGTATTTT. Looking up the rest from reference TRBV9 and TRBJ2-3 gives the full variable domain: DSGVTQTPKHLITATGQRVTLRCSPRSGDLSVYWYQQSLDQGLQFLIQYYNGEERAKGNILERFSAQQFPDLHSELNLSSLELGDSALYFCASSVEGSDTQYFGPGTRLTVL.

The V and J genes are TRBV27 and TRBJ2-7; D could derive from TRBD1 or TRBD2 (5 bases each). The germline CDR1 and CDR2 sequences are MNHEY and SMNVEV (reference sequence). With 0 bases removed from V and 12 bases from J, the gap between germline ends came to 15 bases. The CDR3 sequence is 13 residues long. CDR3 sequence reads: CASSLSLSGTPYF. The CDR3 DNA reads TGTGCCAGCAGTTTATCCCTATCCGGGACCCCGTACTTC.

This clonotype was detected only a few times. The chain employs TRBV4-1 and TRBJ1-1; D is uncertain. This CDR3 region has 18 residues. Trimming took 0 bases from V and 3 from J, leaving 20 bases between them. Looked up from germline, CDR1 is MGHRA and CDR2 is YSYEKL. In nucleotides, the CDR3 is TGCGCCAGCAGCCAAGATAGTAATTTCATAAAACTGGACACTGAAGCTTTCTTT. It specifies CASSQDSNFIKLDTEAFF.

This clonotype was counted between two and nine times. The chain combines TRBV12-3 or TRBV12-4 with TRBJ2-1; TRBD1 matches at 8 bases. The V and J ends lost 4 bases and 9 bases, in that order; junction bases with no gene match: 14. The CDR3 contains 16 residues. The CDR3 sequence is CASSSPTGVLESEQFF. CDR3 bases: TGTGCCAGCAGTTCCCCGACAGGGGTGTTGGAAAGTGAGCAGTTCTTC.

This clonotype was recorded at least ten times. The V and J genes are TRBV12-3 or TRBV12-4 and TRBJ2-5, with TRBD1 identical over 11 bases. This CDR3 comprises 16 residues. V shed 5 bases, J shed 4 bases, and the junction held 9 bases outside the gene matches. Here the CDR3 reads CASSPRTGGRGETQYF. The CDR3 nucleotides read TGTGCCAGCAGTCCCCGGACAGGGGGCAGGGGAGAGACCCAGTACTTC.

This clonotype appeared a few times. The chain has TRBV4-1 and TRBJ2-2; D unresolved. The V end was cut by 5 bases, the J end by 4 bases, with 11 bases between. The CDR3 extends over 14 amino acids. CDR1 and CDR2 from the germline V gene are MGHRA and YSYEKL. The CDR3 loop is CASSTLTVTGELFF. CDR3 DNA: TGCGCCAGCAGCACCCTAACGGTCACCGGGGAGCTGTTTTTT.

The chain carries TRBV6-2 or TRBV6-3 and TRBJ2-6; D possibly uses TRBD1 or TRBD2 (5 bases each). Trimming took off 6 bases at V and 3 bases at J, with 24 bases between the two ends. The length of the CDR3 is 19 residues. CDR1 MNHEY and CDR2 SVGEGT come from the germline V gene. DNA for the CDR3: TGTGCCAGCAGGCCACCGGGACGGAGGCCTTTCAGTGGGGCCAACGTCCTGACTTTC. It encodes CASRPPGRRPFSGANVLTF.

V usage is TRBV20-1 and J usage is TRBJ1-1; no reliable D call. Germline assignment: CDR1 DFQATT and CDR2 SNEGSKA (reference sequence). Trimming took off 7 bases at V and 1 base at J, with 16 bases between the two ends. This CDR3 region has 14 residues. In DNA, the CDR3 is TGCAGTGTCGACCCCAGTTATACGAACACTGAAGCTTTCTTT. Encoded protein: CSVDPSYTNTEAFF.

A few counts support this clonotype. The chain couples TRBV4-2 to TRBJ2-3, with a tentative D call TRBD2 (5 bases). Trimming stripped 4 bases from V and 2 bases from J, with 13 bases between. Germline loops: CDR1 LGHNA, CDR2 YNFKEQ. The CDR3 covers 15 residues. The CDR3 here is CASSPLGRDTDTQYF. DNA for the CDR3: TGTGCCAGCAGCCCTCTGGGCCGGGACACAGATACGCAGTATTTT.

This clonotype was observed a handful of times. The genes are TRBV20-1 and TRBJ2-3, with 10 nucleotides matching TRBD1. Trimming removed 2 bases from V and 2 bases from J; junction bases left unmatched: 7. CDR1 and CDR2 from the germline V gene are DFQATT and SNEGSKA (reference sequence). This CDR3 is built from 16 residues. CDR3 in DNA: TGCAGTGCTAGACCGGGACAGGGGAGGGTCACAGATACGCAGTATTTT. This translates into CSARPGQGRVTDTQYF.

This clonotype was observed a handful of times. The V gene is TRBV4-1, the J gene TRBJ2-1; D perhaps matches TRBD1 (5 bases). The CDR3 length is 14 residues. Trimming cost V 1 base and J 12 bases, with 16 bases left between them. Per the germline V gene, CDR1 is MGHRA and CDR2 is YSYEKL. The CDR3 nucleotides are TGCGCCAGCAGCCAAGCAGACAGTACAAGGGGGCAGTTCTTC. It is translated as CASSQADSTRGQFF.

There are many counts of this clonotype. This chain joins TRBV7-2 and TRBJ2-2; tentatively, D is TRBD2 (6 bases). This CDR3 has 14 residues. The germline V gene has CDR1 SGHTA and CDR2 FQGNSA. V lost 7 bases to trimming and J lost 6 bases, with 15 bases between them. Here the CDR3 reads CASTQGGSPGELFF. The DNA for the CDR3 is TGTGCCAGCACCCAAGGAGGGTCCCCCGGGGAGCTGTTTTTT. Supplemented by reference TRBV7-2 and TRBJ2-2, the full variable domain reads GAGVSQSPSNKVTEKGKDVELRCDPISGHTALYWYRQSLGQGLEFLIYFQGNSAPDKSGLPSDRFSAERTGGSVSTLTIQRTQQEDSAVYLCASTQGGSPGELFFGEGSRLTVL.

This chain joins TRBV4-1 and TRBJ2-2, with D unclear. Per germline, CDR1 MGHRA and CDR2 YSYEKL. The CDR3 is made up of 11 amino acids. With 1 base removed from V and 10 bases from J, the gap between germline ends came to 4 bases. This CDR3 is CASSQGMELFF. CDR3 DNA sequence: TGCGCCAGCAGCCAAGGCATGGAGCTGTTTTTT.

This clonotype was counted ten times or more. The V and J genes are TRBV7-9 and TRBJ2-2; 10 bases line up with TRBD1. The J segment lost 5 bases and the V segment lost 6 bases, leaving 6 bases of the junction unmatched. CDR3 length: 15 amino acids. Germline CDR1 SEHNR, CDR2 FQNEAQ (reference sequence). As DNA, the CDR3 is TGTGCCAGCAGGCCGGGACAGGGGTCTACCGGGGAGCTGTTTTTT. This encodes CASRPGQGSTGELFF.

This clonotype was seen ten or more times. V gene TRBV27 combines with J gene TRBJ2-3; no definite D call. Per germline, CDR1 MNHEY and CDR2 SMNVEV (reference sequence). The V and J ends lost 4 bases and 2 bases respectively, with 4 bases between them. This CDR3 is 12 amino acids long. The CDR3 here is CASSSITDTQYF. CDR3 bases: TGTGCCAGCAGTTCCATCACAGATACGCAGTATTTT.

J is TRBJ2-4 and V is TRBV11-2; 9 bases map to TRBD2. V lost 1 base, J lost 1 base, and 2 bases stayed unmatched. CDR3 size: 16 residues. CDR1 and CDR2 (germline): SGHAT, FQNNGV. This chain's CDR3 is CASSLVAGAAKNIQYF. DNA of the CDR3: TGTGCCAGCAGCTTAGTAGCGGGGGCGGCCAAAAACATTCAGTACTTC.

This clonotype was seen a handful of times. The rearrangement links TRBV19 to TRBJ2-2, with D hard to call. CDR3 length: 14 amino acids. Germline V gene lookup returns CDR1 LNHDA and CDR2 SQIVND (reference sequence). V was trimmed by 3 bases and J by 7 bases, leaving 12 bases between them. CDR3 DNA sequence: TGTGCCAGTAGTATTAAGACATACGACGGGGAGCTGTTTTTT. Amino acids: CASSIKTYDGELFF.

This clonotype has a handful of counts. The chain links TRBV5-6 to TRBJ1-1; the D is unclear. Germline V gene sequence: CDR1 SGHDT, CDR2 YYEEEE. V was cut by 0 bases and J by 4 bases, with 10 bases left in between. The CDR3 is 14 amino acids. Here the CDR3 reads CASSLGLQITEAFF. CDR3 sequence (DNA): TGTGCCAGCAGCTTGGGACTTCAAATCACTGAAGCTTTCTTT.

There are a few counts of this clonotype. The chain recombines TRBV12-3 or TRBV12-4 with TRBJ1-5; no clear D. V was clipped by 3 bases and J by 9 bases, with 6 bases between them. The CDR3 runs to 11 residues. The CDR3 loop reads CASSFEGPQHF. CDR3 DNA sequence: TGTGCCAGCAGTTTTGAAGGGCCCCAGCATTTT.

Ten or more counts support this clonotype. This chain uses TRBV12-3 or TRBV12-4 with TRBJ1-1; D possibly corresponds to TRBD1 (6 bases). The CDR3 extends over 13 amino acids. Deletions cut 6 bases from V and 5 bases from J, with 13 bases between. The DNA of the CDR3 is TGTGCCAGCAGCTTACAGGGTCGGACTGAAGCTTTCTTT. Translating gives CASSLQGRTEAFF.

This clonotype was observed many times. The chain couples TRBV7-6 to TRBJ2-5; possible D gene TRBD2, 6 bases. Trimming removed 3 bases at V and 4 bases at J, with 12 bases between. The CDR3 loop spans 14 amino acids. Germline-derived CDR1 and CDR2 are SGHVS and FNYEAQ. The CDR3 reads CASSLFGGTETQYF. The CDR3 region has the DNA TGTGCCAGCAGCTTGTTTGGGGGGACAGAGACCCAGTACTTC.

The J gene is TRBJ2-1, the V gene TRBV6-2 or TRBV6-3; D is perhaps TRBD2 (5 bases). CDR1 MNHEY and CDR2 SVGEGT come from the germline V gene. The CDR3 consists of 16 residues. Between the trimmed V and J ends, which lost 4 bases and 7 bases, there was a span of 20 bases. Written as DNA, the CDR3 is TGTGCCAGCAGTTCCTTTTTTGCCACGGGGAAGAATGAGCAGTTCTTC. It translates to CASSSFFATGKNEQFF.

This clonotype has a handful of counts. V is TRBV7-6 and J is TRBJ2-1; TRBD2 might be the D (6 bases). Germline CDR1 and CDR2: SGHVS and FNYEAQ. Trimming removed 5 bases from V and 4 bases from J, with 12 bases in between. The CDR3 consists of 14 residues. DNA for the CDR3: TGTGCCAGCAGCCCTCGGGAGAGATACAATGAGCAGTTCTTC. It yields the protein CASSPRERYNEQFF.